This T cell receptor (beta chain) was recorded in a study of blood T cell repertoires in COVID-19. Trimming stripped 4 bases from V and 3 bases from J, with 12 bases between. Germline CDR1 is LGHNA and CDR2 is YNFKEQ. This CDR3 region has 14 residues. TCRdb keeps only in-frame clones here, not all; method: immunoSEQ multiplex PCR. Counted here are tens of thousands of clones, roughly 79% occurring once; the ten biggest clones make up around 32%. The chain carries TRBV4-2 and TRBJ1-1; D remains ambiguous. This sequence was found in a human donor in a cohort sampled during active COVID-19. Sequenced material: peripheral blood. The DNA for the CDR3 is TGTGCCAGCAGCCGAACCATCGGGGACACTGAAGCTTTCTTT. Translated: CASSRTIGDTEAFF.